This TCR beta chain stems from a study of graft-versus-host responses after intestinal transplantation. As for the study in general: Each of the recipients got a multivisceral, liver-intestinal, or isolated intestinal transplant. All of the recipients had induction that used anti-thymocyte globulin, then tacrolimus and steroids for roughly three years.

The study plated some 200,000 CFSE-labeled responders with some 200,000 irradiated, violet-dye-labeled stimulators. The study, taken as a whole, reports: Patients with graft-donor T cell macrochimerism had high graft-versus-host to host-versus-graft clonal ratios in allografts.

This CDR3 spans 14 amino acids. V dropped 1 base and J dropped 5 bases, with 9 bases sitting between them. Germline-derived CDR1 and CDR2 are MGHRA and YSYEKL. Measured with immunoSEQ multiplex PCR; TCRdb has only the in-frame clones, and not every one. The sample has approximately 12,000 clones; about 31% are singletons. Specimen: alloreactive CD8+ T cells from a mixed lymphocyte reaction culture, collected before intestinal transplant. Subset given: CFSE-low proliferating T cells sorted from approximately 6-day pre-transplant mixed lymphocyte reaction (GvH or HvG direction). The sequence derives from a human patient who received an intestinal transplant. The chain carries TRBV4-1 and TRBJ1-5; possibly TRBD1 for D (5 bases). The CDR3 DNA sequence: TGCGCCAGCAGCCAAGGTCAGGGCGATCAGCCCCAGCATTTT. It encodes CASSQGQGDQPQHF.